A single sample is the source of the 20 T cell receptor beta chains below, sequenced in a study of T cells in women clearing cervical HPV infection. The method was immunoSEQ multiplex PCR; TCRdb's version includes in-frame clones alone and lacks a portion of them. With 15,000 to 20,000 clones in the sample, the ten largest clones hold 14%. The sample taken for sequencing was blood buffy coat. These TCRs come from a woman aged 18 to 69 with a cervical HPV16 infection that either progressed to CIN3+ or cleared (not recorded which).

Turning to this clone: With the read ending 3 residues before the CDR3 end, the germline J gene is used to fill in that end. The chain joins TRBV7-9 to TRBJ2-4, with D possibly TRBD2 on 6 matching bases. This CDR3 has 14 residues. Germline lookup yields CDR1 SEHNR and CDR2 FQNEAQ (reference sequence). The covered CDR3 bases are TGTGCCAGCAGCTCACATATGGCGGACTATGGT. Encoded protein: CASSSHMADYG. In full, the CDR3 is CASSSHMADYGQYF.

Points on this clone: Sequencing ends 3 residues short of the CDR3 end; the germline J gene provides the rest. The rearrangement uses TRBV11-2 and TRBJ2-1, with D perhaps TRBD1 (7 bases). Germline V CDR1 and CDR2: SGHAT, FQNNGV. V gave up 3 bases and J gave up 6 bases, with 9 bases separating them. This CDR3 contains 13 residues. The CDR3 region is CASSFQGGNEQFF. Partial CDR3 DNA: TGTGCCAGCAGCTTCCAGGGGGGCAATGAG.

With regard to this clone: Read data end 3 residues before the CDR3 end; the end is taken from the germline J gene. J is TRBJ2-7 and V is TRBV18; 10 positions agree with TRBD1. The CDR3 runs to 14 residues. Germline CDR1 KGHSH, CDR2 LQKENI. Losses at the gene ends were 0 bases for V and 6 bases for J; bases not matched to a gene: 2. The part of the CDR3 DNA that was read is TGTGCCAGCTCACCACCGTGGACAGGGGGCGAG. The encoded protein is CASSPPWTGGE. The whole CDR3 sequence reads CASSPPWTGGEQYF.

In regard to this clone: The sequence runs out 3 residues before the end of the CDR3; the remainder is reconstructed from the germline J gene. The chain is built from TRBV20-1 and TRBJ1-5, with 7 bases fitting TRBD1. Trimming removed 6 bases from V and 0 bases from J; junction bases left unmatched: 5. The length of the CDR3 is 14 residues. Germline CDR1 is DFQATT and CDR2 is SNEGSKA (reference sequence). The DNA read from the CDR3 is TGCAGTGCACAGACAGGGCATAGCAATCAGCCC. Its translation: CSAQTGHSNQP. The entire CDR3 protein is CSAQTGHSNQPQHF.

As concerns this clone: From the germline J gene comes the end of the CDR3, since the read stops 3 residues before it. The rearrangement links TRBV7-9 to TRBJ1-2; D not resolved. Germline V gene lookup returns CDR1 SEHNR and CDR2 FQNEAQ (reference sequence). The CDR3 sequence is 14 residues long. CDR3 in amino acids: CASSSSGVTDTYTF. CDR3 DNA, as far as it was read: TGTGCCAGCAGCTCGTCCGGGGTTACAGATACC. The variable domain in full, with the rest retrieved from reference TRBV7-9 and TRBJ1-2, is DTGVSQNPRHKITKRGQNVTFRCDPISEHNRLYWYRQTLGQGPEFLTYFQNEAQLEKSRLLSDRFSAERPKGSFSTLEIQRTEQGDSAMYLCASSSSGVTDTYTFGSGTRLTVV.

To note about this clone: The CDR3 end is not reached by the read, which stops 3 residues before it; the germline J gene fills it in. The chain carries TRBV7-9 and TRBJ1-2; tentative D call: TRBD1 (5 bases). There are 14 residues in the CDR3. Germline V lookup: CDR1 SEHNR, CDR2 FQNEAQ (reference sequence). Here the CDR3 reads CASSSHQGSYGYTF. The part of the CDR3 DNA that was read is TGTGCCAGCAGCTCCCACCAGGGTTCCTACGGG. Looking up the rest from reference TRBV7-9 and TRBJ1-2 gives the full variable domain: DTGVSQNPRHKITKRGQNVTFRCDPISEHNRLYWYRQTLGQGPEFLTYFQNEAQLEKSRLLSDRFSAERPKGSFSTLEIQRTEQGDSAMYLCASSSHQGSYGYTFGSGTRLTVV.

With regard to this clone: The sequence runs out 3 residues before the end of the CDR3; the remainder is reconstructed from the germline J gene. The chain is built from TRBV5-6 and TRBJ1-5, with 8 bases matching TRBD1. The CDR3 covers 15 residues. The germline V gene has CDR1 SGHDT and CDR2 YYEEEE. V was clipped by 2 bases and J by 3 bases; unmatched bases: 4. The CDR3 protein is CASSLTGGVNQPQHF. CDR3 bases read: TGTGCCAGCAGCTTAACAGGGGGGGTCAATCAGCCC.

Concerning this clone: Sequencing ends 3 residues short of the CDR3 end; the germline J gene provides the rest. This chain connects TRBV30 to TRBJ1-1; D is uncertain. Germline-derived CDR1 and CDR2 are GTSNPN and SVGIG (reference sequence). The CDR3 loop spans 12 amino acids. Deletions cut 4 bases from V and 5 bases from J, with 11 bases between. Partial CDR3 DNA: TGTGCCTGGACCCTCGGGGAAACTGAA. Its protein is CAWTLGETE. The CDR3 as a whole reads CAWTLGETEAFF.

In regard to this clone: From the germline J gene comes the end of the CDR3, since the read stops 3 residues before it. J is TRBJ2-2 and V is TRBV2, with 8 bases matching TRBD1. Germline CDR1 reads SNHLY; CDR2 reads FYNNEI. The J segment lost 7 bases and the V segment lost 3 bases, leaving 10 bases of the junction unmatched. This CDR3 region has 16 residues. Partial CDR3 DNA: TGTGCCAGCAGTGAGAGGGCAGGGGGCCGTGGCGGGGAG. This gives the protein CASSERAGGRGGE. The entire CDR3 protein is CASSERAGGRGGELFF. Supplemented by reference TRBV2 and TRBJ2-2, the full variable domain reads EPEVTQTPSHQVTQMGQEVILRCVPISNHLYFYWYRQILGQKVEFLVSFYNNEISEKSEIFDDQFSVERPDGSNFTLKIRSTKLEDSAMYFCASSERAGGRGGELFFGEGSRLTVL.

This clone is labeled medium-sized based on frequency. The read terminates 3 residues before the CDR3 end, so the remaining end is supplied by the germline J gene. V is TRBV10-3 and J is TRBJ2-7, with 9 bases identical to TRBD1. Germline values: CDR1 ENHRY, CDR2 SYGVKD. V lost 3 bases and J lost 2; bases outside the gene matches: 5. This CDR3 has 15 amino acids. This chain's CDR3 is CAISDMDRGTYEQYF. The DNA read from the CDR3 is TGTGCCATCAGTGATATGGACAGGGGCACCTACGAG.

The CDR3 reads CSAHPGGAYEQYF. Partial CDR3 DNA: TGCAGTGCCCATCCAGGGGGTGCCTACGAG. The chain joins TRBV20-1 to TRBJ2-7, with TRBD1 matching over 7 bases. Coverage ceases 3 residues before the CDR3 finishes, and the germline J gene fills in the end. The CDR3 has 13 amino acids. V was pared by 6 bases and J by 2 bases, with 7 bases of the junction left unmatched. Germline V gene data show CDR1 as DFQATT and CDR2 as SNEGSKA (reference sequence).

Remarks on this clone: The read halts 3 residues ahead of the CDR3 end, with the missing end drawn from the germline J gene. V is TRBV5-1 and J is TRBJ2-7; TRBD2 matches 7 bases. CDR1 and CDR2 (germline): SGHRS, YFSETQ. CDR3 size: 18 residues. V shed 2 bases and J 2 bases; nucleotides not matched to a gene: 16. Here the CDR3 reads CASSFILLARLGAYEQYF. The part of the CDR3 DNA that was read is TGCGCCAGCAGCTTCATCTTACTAGCGCGCTTAGGGGCCTACGAG.

With regard to this clone: The read halts 3 residues ahead of the CDR3 end, with the missing end drawn from the germline J gene. The chain recombines TRBV20-1 with TRBJ2-1; 7 bases match TRBD2. V was clipped by 0 bases and J by 2 bases; unmatched bases: 10. Per the germline V gene, CDR1 is DFQATT and CDR2 is SNEGSKA (reference sequence). The CDR3 contains 17 residues. The sequenced part of the CDR3 DNA is TGCAGTGCTAGAGATTCGCGGGGGAGTAGGCCCTACAATGAG. Encoded protein: CSARDSRGSRPYNE. The full CDR3 is CSARDSRGSRPYNEQFF.

CDR3 DNA, as far as it was read: TGTGCCAGCAGCCCCTACCCCGGGGGCAATGAG. Its translation: CASSPYPGGNE. The whole CDR3 region reads CASSPYPGGNEQFF. This rearrangement joins TRBV9 to TRBJ2-1; tentatively, D is TRBD2 (6 bases). The read halts 3 residues ahead of the CDR3 end, with the missing end drawn from the germline J gene. The CDR3 totals 14 residues. Trimming stripped 4 bases from V and 6 bases from J, with 14 bases between. Germline values: CDR1 SGDLS, CDR2 YYNGEE.

The CDR3 bases that were read are TGTGCCAGCAGTGAAGCCCCTGGCTGGTACAATGAG. Its translation: CASSEAPGWYNE. The whole CDR3 protein is CASSEAPGWYNEQFF. V gene TRBV6-1 combines with J gene TRBJ2-1; no firm D call. Sequencing ends 3 residues short of the CDR3 end; the germline J gene provides the rest. The CDR3 contains 15 residues. Germline CDR1 and CDR2: MNHNS and SASEGT. The ends were cut back, 0 bases at V and 4 bases at J, with 10 bases in the middle.

With regard to this clone: The CDR3 end lies 3 residues beyond the end of the read and is filled in from the germline J gene. The genes are TRBV19 and TRBJ2-4, with TRBD2 identical over 8 bases. The CDR3 extends over 13 amino acids. Germline V lookup: CDR1 LNHDA, CDR2 SQIVND (reference sequence). V gave up 10 bases and J gave up 4 bases; unmatched junction bases: 6. The CDR3 DNA, read in part, is TGTGCCACCTCGGGGGGGCTAAAAAACATT. It encodes CATSGGLKNI. Given in full, the CDR3 is CATSGGLKNIQYF.

Concerning this clone itself: The read falls 3 residues short of the CDR3 end, and the missing part is taken from the germline J gene. This rearrangement joins TRBV19 to TRBJ2-2; D perhaps matches TRBD2 (7 bases). The germline V gene encodes CDR1 LNHDA and CDR2 SQIVND (reference sequence). The CDR3 has 14 amino acids. Trimming left V 7 bases short and J 3 bases short, with 12 bases between. The CDR3 DNA, read in part, is TGTGCCAGTAAGGGGGGGCTCGACACCGGGGAG. This encodes CASKGGLDTGE. Given in full, the CDR3 is CASKGGLDTGELFF.

Comments on this clone: The observed sequence ends 3 residues before the CDR3 terminus, with the missing tail filled in from the germline J gene. The chain joins TRBV7-2 to TRBJ1-1; 8 nucleotides align to TRBD1. V lost 7 bases, J lost 5 bases, and 6 bases stayed unmatched. The CDR3 contains 13 residues. The germline CDR1 and CDR2 sequences are SGHTA and FQGNSA. CDR3 bases read: TGTGCCAGCAAAACAGGGGGAGAGACTGAA. It codes for CASKTGGETE. The complete CDR3 sequence is CASKTGGETEAFF. Together with reference TRBV7-2 and TRBJ1-1, the CDR3 gives the full variable domain: GAGVSQSPSNKVTEKGKDVELRCDPISGHTALYWYRQSLGQGLEFLIYFQGNSAPDKSGLPSDRFSAERTGGSVSTLTIQRTQQEDSAVYLCASKTGGETEAFFGQGTRLTVV.

Notes on this clone: Read sequence stops 3 residues before the CDR3 end, and the germline J gene provides the missing end. This chain joins TRBV28 and TRBJ2-7; 9 positions agree with TRBD1. There are 14 residues in the CDR3. CDR1 MDHEN and CDR2 SYDVKM come from the germline V gene. V was clipped by 4 bases and J by 6 bases; unmatched bases: 7. CDR3 in amino acids: CASSSGTGIGEQYF. CDR3 DNA, as far as it was read: TGTGCCAGCAGTTCCGGGACAGGGATCGGCGAG.

As regards this clone: The read ends 3 residues shy of where the CDR3 ends; the end is completed using the germline J gene. The chain is built from TRBV18 and TRBJ1-5; 7 nucleotides line up with TRBD1. This CDR3 spans 15 amino acids. Germline V gives CDR1 KGHSH, CDR2 LQKENI. V lost 6 bases to trimming and J lost 1 base; unmatched junction nucleotides: 6. The covered CDR3 bases are TGTGCCAGCTCCCAAGAGACAGGGAGCAATCAGCCC. Translating gives CASSQETGSNQP. The full CDR3 protein reads CASSQETGSNQPQHF.